The next 18 T cell receptor beta chains were all read from a single sample in a study of long-term antiretroviral therapy in people with HIV. It was version v3.0 of the immunoSEQ assay that was run at survey level. Produced via immunoSEQ multiplex PCR; TCRdb's table is partial and in-frame only. The sample carries approximately 31,000 clones, about 96% recorded once. The input for sequencing was unsorted PBMCs, taken 6.9 years after starting antiretroviral therapy. All receptors derive from a man aged 25 to 45 with HIV.

V gene TRBV19 combines with J gene TRBJ1-3; 7 nucleotides line up with TRBD1. Germline lookup yields CDR1 LNHDA and CDR2 SQIVND (reference sequence). CDR3 length: 15 residues. Germline trimming cut 7 bases from V and 6 bases from J; bases unmatched to any gene: 12. CDR3 nucleotides: TGTGCCAGTACCCATCCCGGGACAGCAGAAAACACCATATATTTT. Protein sequence: CASTHPGTAENTIYF.

The genes are TRBV27 and TRBJ2-7; 9 bases align to TRBD2. Germline V gene sequence: CDR1 MNHEY, CDR2 SMNVEV (reference sequence). CDR3 length: 14 residues. V lost 2 bases, J lost 5 bases, and 4 bases stayed unmatched. For the CDR3, the DNA is TGTGCCAGCAGTTTAGTGATAGCGGGGGACGAGCAGTACTTC. Its protein is CASSLVIAGDEQYF.

The chain carries TRBV5-5 and TRBJ1-2; D unresolved. This CDR3 is 13 amino acids long. V shed 4 bases and J shed 1 base, with 8 bases lying between them. CDR1 is SGHKS, CDR2 YYEKEE, per germline (reference sequence). The CDR3 region has the DNA TGTGCCAGCAGCACGACGGTTAACTATGGCTACACCTTC. It codes for CASSTTVNYGYTF.

The chain employs TRBV6-5 and TRBJ2-5; 10 bases agree with TRBD2. Losses at the gene ends were 5 bases for V and 2 bases for J; bases not matched to a gene: 2. The CDR3 sequence is 14 residues long. From germline, CDR1 is MNHEY and CDR2 SVGAGI. In nucleotides, the CDR3 is TGTGCCAGCAGTCGGACTAGCGGACAAGAGACCCAGTACTTC. This sequence encodes CASSRTSGQETQYF.

The rearrangement joins TRBV9 to TRBJ2-1; D unresolved. The V and J ends lost 4 bases and 0 bases respectively, with 5 bases between them. CDR1 SGDLS and CDR2 YYNGEE come from the germline V gene. The CDR3 length is 13 residues. The CDR3 is CASSRDSYNEQFF. CDR3 DNA: TGTGCCAGCAGCAGGGACTCCTACAATGAGCAGTTCTTC.

The gene calls are TRBV6-5 and TRBJ2-7; 7 nucleotides match TRBD1. The germline V gene has CDR1 MNHEY and CDR2 SVGAGI. The CDR3 spans 12 residues. V shed 10 bases, J shed 5 bases, and the junction held 8 bases outside the gene matches. CDR3 sequence: CATRQGVNEQYF. The CDR3 DNA reads as TGTGCCACCCGACAGGGTGTGAACGAGCAGTACTTC.

The rearrangement uses TRBV2 and TRBJ2-7; D might be TRBD1 (6 bases). The CDR3 is 20 residues long. V lost 4 bases and J 2 bases, leaving 30 bases between the germline ends. CDR1 is SNHLY, CDR2 FYNNEI, per germline. In DNA form, the CDR3 reads TGTGCCAGCAGTGGGAGAAGGAGCAGGGGAGCGTCGATTCGGCCCTACGAGCAGTACTTC. This sequence encodes CASSGRRSRGASIRPYEQYF.

This clone was observed once. This chain uses TRBV19 with TRBJ1-5; the match to TRBD1 covers 7 bases. In germline, CDR1 is LNHDA, CDR2 SQIVND (reference sequence). The junction had 7 bases not matched to a gene; V was cut back by 5 bases and J by 3 bases. The CDR3 spans 15 residues. This CDR3 is CASSDRQGDNQPQHF. CDR3 bases: TGTGCCAGTAGTGATAGACAGGGCGACAATCAGCCCCAGCATTTT.

The chain employs TRBV5-6 and TRBJ1-5, with no clear D. CDR1 is SGHDT, CDR2 YYEEEE, per germline. The CDR3 covers 14 residues. With 0 bases removed from V and 5 bases from J, the gap between germline ends came to 9 bases. The CDR3 protein is CASSLEGLYQPQHF. The CDR3 nucleotides read TGTGCCAGCAGCTTGGAAGGGTTGTATCAGCCCCAGCATTTT.

V usage is TRBV2 and J usage is TRBJ1-5, with unresolved D. Between the trimmed V and J ends, which lost 6 bases and 4 bases, there was a span of 7 bases. The CDR3 contains 12 residues. The germline CDR1 and CDR2 sequences are SNHLY and FYNNEI. Here the CDR3 DNA reads TGTGCCAGCAGGCCCATAAATCAGCCCCAGCATTTT. Translation gives CASRPINQPQHF.

The chain employs TRBV11-2 and TRBJ1-1; D may be TRBD1 (6 bases). CDR1 SGHAT and CDR2 FQNNGV come from the germline V gene. V lost 0 bases to trimming and J lost 4 bases, with 9 bases between them. The CDR3 spans 14 residues. CDR3 residues: CASSLEGGFTEAFF. CDR3 coding DNA: TGTGCCAGCAGCTTAGAAGGGGGGTTCACTGAAGCTTTCTTT.

The chain is built from TRBV25-1 and TRBJ1-1; no clear D gene. The V gene's germline CDR1 is MGHDK and CDR2 SYGVNS. This CDR3 has 13 residues. V was shortened by 6 bases and J by 5 bases, with 13 bases between the two germline ends. CDR3 DNA sequence: TGTGCCAGCAGCGGAGGATTTTCAACTGAAGCTTTCTTT. This gives the protein CASSGGFSTEAFF.

The chain recombines TRBV11-2 with TRBJ2-3; 16 bases line up with TRBD2. V shed 1 base, J shed 3 bases, and the junction held 4 bases outside the gene matches. The CDR3 spans 18 residues. CDR1 and CDR2 (germline): SGHAT, FQNNGV. CDR3 coding DNA: TGTGCCAGCAGCTTAGCGGGACTAGCGGGAGGGAGGACAGATACGCAGTATTTT. Translation: CASSLAGLAGGRTDTQYF.

The V gene is TRBV18, the J gene TRBJ1-4; D gene ambiguous. Germline-derived CDR1 and CDR2 are KGHSH and LQKENI. The CDR3 is made up of 14 amino acids. The V end was cut by 2 bases, the J end by 8 bases, with 12 bases between. The CDR3 bases are TGTGCCAGCTCACCAGCGGGGATAGGGGAAAAACTGTTTTTT. It yields the protein CASSPAGIGEKLFF.

The chain couples TRBV7-2 to TRBJ1-1; unclear D gene. V was shortened by 7 bases and J by 4 bases, with 13 bases between the two germline ends. CDR1 SGHTA and CDR2 FQGNSA come from the germline V gene. This CDR3 spans 13 amino acids. In DNA form, the CDR3 reads TGTGCCAGCATCGACCCTGTCGGCACTGAAGCTTTCTTT. It is translated as CASIDPVGTEAFF.

The chain employs TRBV18 and TRBJ1-2, with D possibly being TRBD1 (5 bases). Trimming took off 3 bases at V and 8 bases at J, with 7 bases between the two ends. CDR1 is KGHSH, CDR2 LQKENI, per germline. This CDR3 contains 11 residues. CDR3 DNA sequence: TGTGCCAGCTCACCTGGGGCGGGCTACACCTTC. This sequence encodes CASSPGAGYTF.

The chain carries TRBV5-6 and TRBJ2-3; unclear D gene. V was clipped by 0 bases and J by 6 bases, with 11 bases between them. The CDR3 runs 14 residues. Per germline, CDR1 SGHDT and CDR2 YYEEEE. The CDR3 loop reads CASSLDFSPDTQYF. As DNA, the CDR3 is TGTGCCAGCAGCTTGGACTTCTCTCCCGATACGCAGTATTTT.

The rearrangement links TRBV10-3 to TRBJ2-7; maybe TRBD1 (5 bases). The CDR3 runs 20 residues. Trimming shortened V by 0 bases and J by 0 bases, and 24 bases separated the two germline ends. The germline CDR1 and CDR2 sequences are ENHRY and SYGVKD. The CDR3 DNA reads TGTGCCATCAGTGAGTCAGGGTATGGGGCCAAGGGCCGGAGCTCCTACGAGCAGTACTTC. Its translation is CAISESGYGAKGRSSYEQYF.